The 7 T cell receptor beta chains below all came from one sample that was sequenced in a study of shared clonotypes between healthy human individuals. Here immunoSEQ multiplex PCR was the method, and the copy in TCRdb shows in-frame clones only, minus some. The sample lists some 550,000 clones, 97% occurring once. Sequenced material: naive CD4+ T cells sorted from blood. Subset in this sample: CD45RA+ positively selected. The source is a woman aged 25-40 years in good health.

The CDR3 DNA follows: TGTGCCAGCAGTTCAGCCCGACAGGGTTTTGGCTACACCTTC. Translating gives CASSSARQGFGYTF. The rearrangement links TRBV27 to TRBJ1-2; 7 nucleotides align to TRBD1. The V gene end was trimmed by 4 bases and the J gene end by 7 bases; junction bases not matched to a gene: 9. Germline assignment: CDR1 MNHEY and CDR2 SMNVEV (reference sequence). The CDR3 sequence is 14 residues long.

V gene TRBV5-4 combines with J gene TRBJ2-7, with D maybe TRBD2 (5 bases). V was shortened by 0 bases and J by 4 bases, with 11 bases between the two germline ends. The CDR3 runs to 14 residues. In germline, CDR1 is SGHNT, CDR2 YYREEE (reference sequence). The CDR3, as DNA: TGTGCCAGCAGCTTGGGTGGGAGTATATACGAGCAGTACTTC. Translation: CASSLGGSIYEQYF.

V is TRBV6-1 and J is TRBJ2-7, with D perhaps matching TRBD1 (6 bases). CDR3 size: 17 residues. Germline V gives CDR1 MNHNS, CDR2 SASEGT. Trimming took off 2 bases at V and 5 bases at J, with 22 bases between the two ends. The CDR3 here is CASSEHRGSILRDEQYF. As DNA, the CDR3 is TGTGCCAGCAGTGAACATAGGGGGTCTATTCTCAGGGACGAGCAGTACTTC.

This clone has just one count. The V and J genes are TRBV7-8 and TRBJ2-7, with D perhaps TRBD2 (5 bases). The CDR3 loop spans 13 amino acids. The V and J ends lost 5 bases and 4 bases respectively, with 12 bases between them. The germline V gene has CDR1 SGHVS and CDR2 FQNEAQ. The CDR3 loop reads CASSPPGRYEQYF. The CDR3 DNA reads TGTGCCAGCAGCCCACCGGGAAGATACGAGCAGTACTTC. The full variable domain, its missing parts supplied by reference TRBV7-8 and TRBJ2-7, is GAGVSQSPRYKVAKRGQDVALRCDPISGHVSLFWYQQALGQGPEFLTYFQNEAQLDKSGLPSDRFFAERPEGSVSTLKIQRTQQEDSAVYLCASSPPGRYEQYFGPGTRLTVT.

The chain uses TRBV7-9 and TRBJ2-1, with TRBD1 matching over 8 bases. V lost 5 bases, J lost 3 bases, and 3 bases stayed unmatched. The germline V gene encodes CDR1 SEHNR and CDR2 FQNEAQ (reference sequence). The CDR3 covers 14 residues. The CDR3 protein is CASSPDRVYNEQFF. CDR3 DNA: TGTGCCAGCAGCCCGGACAGGGTCTACAATGAGCAGTTCTTC. Variable domain in full (rest from reference TRBV7-9 and TRBJ2-1): DTGVSQNPRHKITKRGQNVTFRCDPISEHNRLYWYRQTLGQGPEFLTYFQNEAQLEKSRLLSDRFSAERPKGSFSTLEIQRTEQGDSAMYLCASSPDRVYNEQFFGPGTRLTVL.

V usage is TRBV27 and J usage is TRBJ1-1, with D hard to call. Trimming removed 3 bases at V and 1 base at J, with 9 bases between. Germline V gene sequence: CDR1 MNHEY, CDR2 SMNVEV (reference sequence). This CDR3 comprises 14 residues. The CDR3 DNA reads TGTGCCAGCAGTTTTGCCCGACAGAACACTGAAGCTTTCTTT. Residues: CASSFARQNTEAFF.

The gene calls are TRBV19 and TRBJ2-7; D may be TRBD1 or TRBD2 (5 bases each). Trimming took 4 bases from V and 2 from J, leaving 12 bases between them. CDR1 and CDR2 from the germline V gene are LNHDA and SQIVND (reference sequence). The CDR3 is 14 amino acids. Here the CDR3 reads CASSTGRVPYEQYF. CDR3 nucleotide sequence: TGTGCCAGTAGTACGGGACGGGTCCCCTACGAGCAGTACTTC.